One T cell receptor (beta chain) is described in this entry. The sample originates from a study of technical replicates of blood from a few donors. Germline V gene lookup returns CDR1 LNHDA and CDR2 SQIVND (reference sequence). The CDR3 extends over 16 amino acids. The J segment lost 6 bases and the V segment lost 3 bases, leaving 12 bases of the junction unmatched. Sequenced by immunoSEQ multiplex PCR; TCRdb stores in-frame clones only, minus some. This table holds some 78,000 clones, 94% found once. The chain uses TRBV19 and TRBJ2-3, with 7 bases matching TRBD2. The source of this sequence is a human donor in good health. The sequencing sample was made of T cells isolated from PBMCs. CDR3 sequence (DNA): TGTGCCAGTAGTATCCTTCCGGGAGGAGAGGACGATACGCAGTATTTT. This codes for CASSILPGGEDDTQYF.